This T cell receptor beta chain was recorded in a study of blood T cell repertoires in COVID-19. How the authors handled the data: Researchers report that nucleated cell counts were estimated from reference gene primer amplification. Measured with immunoSEQ multiplex PCR; TCRdb has only the in-frame clones, and not every one. The D gene and trimming were derived from the DNA, and the V and J assignments and clone size from that table. The repertoire holds more than 200,000 clones, with around 80% as singletons. From germline, CDR1 is MNHNS and CDR2 SASEGT. The CDR3 spans 11 residues. The ends were cut back, 0 bases at V and 8 bases at J, with 4 bases in the middle.

The chain recombines TRBV6-1 with TRBJ1-1; D remains ambiguous. The sample taken for sequencing was peripheral blood. This TCR came from a woman aged 45-59 years with acute or convalescent COVID-19. CDR3 nucleotide sequence: TGTGCCAGCAGTGAAGCCCTCGAAGCTTTCTTT. Its translation is CASSEALEAFF.